This T cell receptor beta chain was documented in a study of T cell repertoires in cytomegalovirus infection. Study context: Well-studied HLA-B-restricted CMV epitopes were used in the study alongside recently identified HLA-C-restricted ones.

CDR1 is LGHNA, CDR2 YSLEER, per germline. CDR3 length: 17 residues. The V end lost 3 bases, the J end lost 2 bases, and 18 bases lay between the germline ends. Study results and caveats: People with CMV and the relevant HLA were identified by cumulative public TCR beta family frequency.

To note about this clonotype: Antigen: not known.

One entry per CDR3 protein, called by TCRdb with MiXCR from the reads. The table records hundreds of thousands of distinct CDR3 sequences, under 45% of them present only once. The TCR originated in a human donor in good health (CMV status not recorded). Some clones in this sample may be carry-over from other donors' samples. V is TRBV4-3 and J is TRBJ2-3; the D gene is possibly TRBD2 (6 bases). Specimen: cultured PBMCs, collected from culture after CMV antigen stimulation. CDR3 sequence (DNA): TGCGCCAGCAGCCAGGGAGTGGTACTAGCAGCCACAGATACGCAGTATTTT. This gives the protein CASSQGVVLAATDTQYF.